Detailed here is one TCR beta chain. The sample belongs to a study of OX40 agonist ivuxolimab in advanced cancers. J was trimmed by 1 base and V by 2 bases; bases with no gene match: 0. CDR3 length: 15 amino acids. Germline-derived CDR1 and CDR2 are KGHSH and LQKENI. Assay: immunoSEQ multiplex PCR; the TCRdb copy retains only in-frame clones and omits some. The table includes tens of thousands of clones, 70% to 90% detected once. The clonotype comes from an adult with an advanced solid tumor such as melanoma, head and neck, liver or kidney cancer. Sequencing was performed on CD4+ or CD8+ T cells sorted from blood, taken in a trial of the OX40 agonist ivuxolimab. V gene TRBV18 combines with J gene TRBJ1-5, with TRBD1 matching over 9 bases. The CDR3 coding sequence is TGTGCCAGCTCACCAGGGACAGGGAGCAATCAGCCCCAGCATTTT. Translated: CASSPGTGSNQPQHF.